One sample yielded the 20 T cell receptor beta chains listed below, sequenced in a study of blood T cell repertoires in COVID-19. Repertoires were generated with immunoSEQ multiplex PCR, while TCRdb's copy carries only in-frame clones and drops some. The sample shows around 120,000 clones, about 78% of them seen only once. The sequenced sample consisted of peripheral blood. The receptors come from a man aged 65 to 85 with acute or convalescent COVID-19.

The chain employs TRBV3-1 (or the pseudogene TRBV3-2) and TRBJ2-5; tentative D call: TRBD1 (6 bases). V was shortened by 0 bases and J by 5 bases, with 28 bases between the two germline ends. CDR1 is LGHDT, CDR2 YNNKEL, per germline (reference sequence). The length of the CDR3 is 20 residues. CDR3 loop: CASSQDRIGQGSPHTETQYF. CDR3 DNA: TGTGCCAGCAGCCAAGATAGGATAGGGCAGGGGTCCCCGCACACGGAGACCCAGTACTTC.

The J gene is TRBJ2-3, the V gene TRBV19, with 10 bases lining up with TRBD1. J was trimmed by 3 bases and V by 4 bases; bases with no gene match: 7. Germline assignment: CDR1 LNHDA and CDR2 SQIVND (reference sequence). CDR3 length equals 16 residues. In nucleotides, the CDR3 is TGTGCCAGTAGTAACTCGGGACAGGGGATTACAGATACGCAGTATTTT. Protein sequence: CASSNSGQGITDTQYF.

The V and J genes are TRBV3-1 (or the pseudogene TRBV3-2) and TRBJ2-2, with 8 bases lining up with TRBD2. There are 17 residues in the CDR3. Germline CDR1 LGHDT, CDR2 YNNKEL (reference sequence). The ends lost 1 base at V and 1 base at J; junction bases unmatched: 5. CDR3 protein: CASSQVIAGGNTGELFF. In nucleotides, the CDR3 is TGTGCCAGCAGCCAAGTAATCGCGGGGGGGAACACCGGGGAGCTGTTTTTT.

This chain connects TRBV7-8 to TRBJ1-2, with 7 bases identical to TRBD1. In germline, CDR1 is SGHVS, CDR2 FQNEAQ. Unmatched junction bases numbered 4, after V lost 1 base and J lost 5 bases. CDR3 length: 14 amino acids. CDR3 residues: CASSLDHRGYGYTF. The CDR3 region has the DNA TGTGCCAGCAGCTTAGACCACAGGGGATATGGCTACACCTTC.

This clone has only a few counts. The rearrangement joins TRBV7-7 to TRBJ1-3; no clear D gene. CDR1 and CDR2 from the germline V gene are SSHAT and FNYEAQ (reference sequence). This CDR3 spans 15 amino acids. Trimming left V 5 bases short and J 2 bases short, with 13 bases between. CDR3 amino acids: CASSRGHGAGNTIYF. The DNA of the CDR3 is TGTGCCAGCAGCCGGGGTCATGGGGCTGGAAACACCATATATTTT.

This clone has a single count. In nucleotides, the CDR3 is TGCGCCAGCAGCCAAGTGCCCGGGACTAGCGGATACAATGAGCAGTTCTTC. It yields the protein CASSQVPGTSGYNEQFF. The chain couples TRBV4-3 to TRBJ2-1, with 11 positions matching TRBD2. Germline V gene data show CDR1 as LGHNA and CDR2 as YSLEER. CDR3 length: 17 amino acids. Trimming at V came to 1 base and at J to 4 bases, leaving 6 bases not matched to a gene.

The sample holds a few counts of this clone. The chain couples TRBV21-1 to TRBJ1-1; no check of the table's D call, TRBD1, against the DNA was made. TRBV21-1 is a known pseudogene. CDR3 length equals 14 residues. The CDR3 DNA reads TGTGCCAGCAGCAAACCCGACAGCTCAGATGAAGCTTTCTTT. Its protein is CASSKPDSSDEAFF.

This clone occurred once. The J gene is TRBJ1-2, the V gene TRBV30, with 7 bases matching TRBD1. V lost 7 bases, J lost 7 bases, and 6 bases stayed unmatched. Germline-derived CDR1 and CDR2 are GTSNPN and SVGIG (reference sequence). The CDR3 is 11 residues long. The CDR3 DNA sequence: TGTGCCTCTCCCGGGACAGTTGGCTACACCTTC. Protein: CASPGTVGYTF.

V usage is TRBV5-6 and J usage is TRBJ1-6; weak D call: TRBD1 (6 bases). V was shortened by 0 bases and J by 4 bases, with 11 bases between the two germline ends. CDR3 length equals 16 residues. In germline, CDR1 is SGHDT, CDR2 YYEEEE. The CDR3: CASSLETGAYNSPLHF. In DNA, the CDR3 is TGTGCCAGCAGCTTGGAGACAGGCGCATATAATTCACCCCTCCACTTT.

The DNA of the CDR3 is TGCGCCAGCAGCTTGAAACGGACTAGCGGGGGGAGCACAGATACGCAGTATTTT. Protein sequence: CASSLKRTSGGSTDTQYF. V usage is TRBV5-1 and J usage is TRBJ2-3, with 14 bases that match TRBD2. The germline CDR1 and CDR2 sequences are SGHRS and YFSETQ. The length of the CDR3 is 18 residues. V trimming: 1 base; J trimming: 0 bases; junction bases outside the gene matches: 4.

The CDR3 region is CASSLRQGPYGYTF. The CDR3 DNA reads as TGTGCCAGCAGCTTAAGACAGGGCCCCTATGGCTACACCTTC. This rearrangement joins TRBV7-9 to TRBJ1-2, with 7 bases identical to TRBD1. This CDR3 is built from 14 residues. Germline CDR1 is SEHNR and CDR2 is FQNEAQ (reference sequence). The ends lost 2 bases at V and 4 bases at J; junction bases unmatched: 4.

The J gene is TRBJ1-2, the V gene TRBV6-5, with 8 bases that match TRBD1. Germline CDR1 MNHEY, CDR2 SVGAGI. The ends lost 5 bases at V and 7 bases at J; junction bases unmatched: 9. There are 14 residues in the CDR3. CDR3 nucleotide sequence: TGTGCCAGCAGTCGGGGGGACAGGTTCTCTGGCTACACCTTC. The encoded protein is CASSRGDRFSGYTF.

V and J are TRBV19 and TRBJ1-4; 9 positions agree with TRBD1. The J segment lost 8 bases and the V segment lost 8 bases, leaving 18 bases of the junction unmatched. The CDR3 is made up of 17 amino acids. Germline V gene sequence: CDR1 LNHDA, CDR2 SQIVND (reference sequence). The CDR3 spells CASRSPTTGGGWEKLFF. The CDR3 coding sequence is TGTGCCAGTCGATCCCCTACGACAGGGGGAGGATGGGAAAAACTGTTTTTT.

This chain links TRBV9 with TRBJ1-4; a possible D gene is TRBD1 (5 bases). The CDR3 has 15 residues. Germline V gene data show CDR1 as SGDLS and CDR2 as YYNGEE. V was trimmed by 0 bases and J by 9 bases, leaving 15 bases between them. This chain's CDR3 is CASSVEGQGGQKLFF. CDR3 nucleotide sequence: TGTGCCAGCAGCGTAGAAGGGCAGGGAGGGCAAAAACTGTTTTTT.

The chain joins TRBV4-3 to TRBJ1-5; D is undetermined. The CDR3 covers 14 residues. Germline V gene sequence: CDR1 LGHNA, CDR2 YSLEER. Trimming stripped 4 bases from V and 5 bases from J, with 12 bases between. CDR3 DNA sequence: TGCGCCAGCAGCCCGGCAGGTGGCCATCAGCCCCAGCATTTT. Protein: CASSPAGGHQPQHF.

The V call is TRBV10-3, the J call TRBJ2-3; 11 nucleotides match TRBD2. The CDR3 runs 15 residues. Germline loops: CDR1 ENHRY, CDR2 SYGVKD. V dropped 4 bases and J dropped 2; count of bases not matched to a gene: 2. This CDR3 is CAISVSGGATDTQYF. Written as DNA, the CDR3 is TGTGCCATCAGTGTTAGCGGGGGGGCCACAGATACGCAGTATTTT.

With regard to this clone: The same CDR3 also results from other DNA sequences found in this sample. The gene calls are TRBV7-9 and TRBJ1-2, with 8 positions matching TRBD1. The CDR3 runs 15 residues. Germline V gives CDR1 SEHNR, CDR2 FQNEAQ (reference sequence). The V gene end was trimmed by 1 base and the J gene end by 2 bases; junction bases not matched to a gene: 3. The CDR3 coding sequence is TGTGCCAGCAGCTTAGGGCAGGGGGCGAACTATGGCTACACCTTC. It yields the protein CASSLGQGANYGYTF.

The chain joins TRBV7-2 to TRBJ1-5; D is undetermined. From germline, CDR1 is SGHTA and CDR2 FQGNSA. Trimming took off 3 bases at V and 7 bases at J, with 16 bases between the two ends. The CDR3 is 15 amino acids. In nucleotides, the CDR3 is TGTGCCAGCAGCTTTAGATCGTCTCGGGGACAGCCCCAGCATTTT. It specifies CASSFRSSRGQPQHF.

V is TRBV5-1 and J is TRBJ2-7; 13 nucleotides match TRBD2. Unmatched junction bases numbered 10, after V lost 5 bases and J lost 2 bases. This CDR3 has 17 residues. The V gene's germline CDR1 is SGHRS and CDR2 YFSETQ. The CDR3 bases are TGCGCCAGCAGTTATACCCCCACTAGCGGGGGGGCCTACGAGCAGTACTTC. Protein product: CASSYTPTSGGAYEQYF.

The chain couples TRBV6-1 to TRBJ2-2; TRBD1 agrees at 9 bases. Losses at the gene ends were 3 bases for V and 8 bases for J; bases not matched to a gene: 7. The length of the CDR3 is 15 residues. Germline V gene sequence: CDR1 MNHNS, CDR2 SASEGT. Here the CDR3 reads CASSDPTGGGGELFF. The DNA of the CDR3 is TGTGCCAGCAGTGATCCCACAGGGGGCGGGGGGGAGCTGTTTTTT.